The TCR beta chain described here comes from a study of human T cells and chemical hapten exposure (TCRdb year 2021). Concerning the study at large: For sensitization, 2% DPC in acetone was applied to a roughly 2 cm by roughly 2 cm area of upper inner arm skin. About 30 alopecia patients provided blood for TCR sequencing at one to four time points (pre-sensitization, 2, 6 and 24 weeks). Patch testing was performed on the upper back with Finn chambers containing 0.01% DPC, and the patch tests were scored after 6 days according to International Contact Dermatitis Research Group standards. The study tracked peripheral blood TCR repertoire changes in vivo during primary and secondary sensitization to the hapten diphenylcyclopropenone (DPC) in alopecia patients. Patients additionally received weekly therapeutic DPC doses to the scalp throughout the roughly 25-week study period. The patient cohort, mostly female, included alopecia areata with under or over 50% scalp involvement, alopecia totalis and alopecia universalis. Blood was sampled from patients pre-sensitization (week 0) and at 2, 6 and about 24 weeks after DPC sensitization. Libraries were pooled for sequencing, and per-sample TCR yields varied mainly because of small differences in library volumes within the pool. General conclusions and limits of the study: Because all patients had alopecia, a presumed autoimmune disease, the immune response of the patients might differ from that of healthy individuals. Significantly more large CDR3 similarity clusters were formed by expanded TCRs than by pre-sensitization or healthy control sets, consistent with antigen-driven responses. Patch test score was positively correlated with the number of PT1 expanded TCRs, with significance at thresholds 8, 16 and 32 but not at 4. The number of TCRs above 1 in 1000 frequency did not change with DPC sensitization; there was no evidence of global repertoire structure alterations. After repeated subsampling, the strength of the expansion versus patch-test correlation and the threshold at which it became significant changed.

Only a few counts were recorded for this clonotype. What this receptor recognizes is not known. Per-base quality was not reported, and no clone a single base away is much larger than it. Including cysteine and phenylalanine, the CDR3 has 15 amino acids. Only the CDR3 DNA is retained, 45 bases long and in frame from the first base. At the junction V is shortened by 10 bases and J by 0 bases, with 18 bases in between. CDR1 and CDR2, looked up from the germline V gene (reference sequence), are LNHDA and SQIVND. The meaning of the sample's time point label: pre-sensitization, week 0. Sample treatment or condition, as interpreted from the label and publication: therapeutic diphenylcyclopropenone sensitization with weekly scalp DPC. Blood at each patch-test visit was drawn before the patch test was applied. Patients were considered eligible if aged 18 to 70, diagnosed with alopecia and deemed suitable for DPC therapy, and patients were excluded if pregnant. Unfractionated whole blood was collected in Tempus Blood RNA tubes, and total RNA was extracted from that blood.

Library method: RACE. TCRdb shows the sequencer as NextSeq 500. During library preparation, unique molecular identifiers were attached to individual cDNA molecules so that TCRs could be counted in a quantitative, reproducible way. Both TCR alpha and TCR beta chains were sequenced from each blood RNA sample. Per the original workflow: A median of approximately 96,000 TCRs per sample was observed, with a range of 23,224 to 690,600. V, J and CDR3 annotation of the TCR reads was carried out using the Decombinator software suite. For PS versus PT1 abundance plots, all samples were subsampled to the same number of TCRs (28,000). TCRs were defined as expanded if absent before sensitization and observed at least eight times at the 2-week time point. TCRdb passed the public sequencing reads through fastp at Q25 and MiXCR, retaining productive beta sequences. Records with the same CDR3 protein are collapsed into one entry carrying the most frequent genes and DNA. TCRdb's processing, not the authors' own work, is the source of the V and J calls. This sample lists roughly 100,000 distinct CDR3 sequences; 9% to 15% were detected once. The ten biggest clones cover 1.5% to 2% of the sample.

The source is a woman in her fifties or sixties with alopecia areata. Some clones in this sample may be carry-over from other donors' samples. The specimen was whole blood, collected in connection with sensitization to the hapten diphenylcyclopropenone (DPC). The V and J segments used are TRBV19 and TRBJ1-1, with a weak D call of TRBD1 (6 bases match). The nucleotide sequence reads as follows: TGTGCCACCAAGGGCCAGGGGAACATGAACACTGAAGCTTTCTTT. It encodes CATKGQGNMNTEAFF. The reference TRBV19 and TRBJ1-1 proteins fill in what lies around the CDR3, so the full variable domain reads DGGITQSPKYLFRKEGQNVTLSCEQNLNHDAMYWYRQDPGQGLRLIYYSQIVNDFQKGDIAEGYSVSREKKESFPLTVTSAQKNPTAFYLCATKGQGNMNTEAFFGQGTRLTVV.